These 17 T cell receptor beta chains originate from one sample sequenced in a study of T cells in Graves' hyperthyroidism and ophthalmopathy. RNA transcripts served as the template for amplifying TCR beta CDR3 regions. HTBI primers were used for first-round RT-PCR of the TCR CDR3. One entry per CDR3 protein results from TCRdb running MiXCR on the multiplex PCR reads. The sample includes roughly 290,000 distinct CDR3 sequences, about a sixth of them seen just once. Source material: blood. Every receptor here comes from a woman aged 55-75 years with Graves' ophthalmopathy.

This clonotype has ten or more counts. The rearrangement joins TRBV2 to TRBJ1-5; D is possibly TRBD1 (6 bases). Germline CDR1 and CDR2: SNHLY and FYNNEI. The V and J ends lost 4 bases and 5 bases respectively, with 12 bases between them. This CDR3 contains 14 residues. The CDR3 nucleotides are TGTGCCAGCAGTGTACAGGGTTGGCATCAGCCCCAGCATTTT. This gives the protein CASSVQGWHQPQHF.

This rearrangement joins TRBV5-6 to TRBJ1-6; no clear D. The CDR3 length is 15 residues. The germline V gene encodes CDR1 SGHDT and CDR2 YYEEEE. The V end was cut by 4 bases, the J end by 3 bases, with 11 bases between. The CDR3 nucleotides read TGTGCCAGCAGCCTCGGAAAAGGCTATAATTCACCCCTCCACTTT. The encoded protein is CASSLGKGYNSPLHF. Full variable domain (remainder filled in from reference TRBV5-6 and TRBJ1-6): DAGVTQSPTHLIKTRGQQVTLRCSPKSGHDTVSWYQQALGQGPQFIFQYYEEEERQRGNFPDRFSGHQFPNYSSELNVNALLLGDSALYLCASSLGKGYNSPLHFGNGTRLTVT.

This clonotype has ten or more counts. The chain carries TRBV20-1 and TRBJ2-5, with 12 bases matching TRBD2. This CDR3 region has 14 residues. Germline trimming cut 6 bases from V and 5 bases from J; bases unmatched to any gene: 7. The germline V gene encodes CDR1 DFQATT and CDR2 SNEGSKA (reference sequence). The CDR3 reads CSASGLAGMETQYF. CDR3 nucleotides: TGCAGTGCATCCGGACTAGCGGGAATGGAGACCCAGTACTTC.

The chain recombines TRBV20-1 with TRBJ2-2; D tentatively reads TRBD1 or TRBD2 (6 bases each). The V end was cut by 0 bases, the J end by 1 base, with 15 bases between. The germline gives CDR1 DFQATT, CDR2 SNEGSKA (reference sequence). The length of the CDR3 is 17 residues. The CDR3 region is CSARDFGGPVNTGELFF. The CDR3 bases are TGCAGTGCTAGAGATTTCGGGGGCCCAGTGAACACCGGGGAGCTGTTTTTT.

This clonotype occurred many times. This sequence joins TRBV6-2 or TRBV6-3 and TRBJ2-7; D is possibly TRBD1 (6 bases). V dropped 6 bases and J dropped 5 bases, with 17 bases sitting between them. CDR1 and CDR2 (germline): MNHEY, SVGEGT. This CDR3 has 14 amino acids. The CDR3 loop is CASREPGQEDEQYF. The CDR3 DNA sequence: TGTGCCAGCAGAGAGCCGGGACAAGAGGACGAGCAGTACTTC.

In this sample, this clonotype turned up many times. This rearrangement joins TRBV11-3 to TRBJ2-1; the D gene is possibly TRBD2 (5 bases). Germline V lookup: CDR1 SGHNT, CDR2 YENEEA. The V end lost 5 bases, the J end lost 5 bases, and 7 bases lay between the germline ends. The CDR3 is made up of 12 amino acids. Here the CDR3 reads CASSLGDNEQFF. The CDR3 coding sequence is TGTGCCAGCAGCCTCGGGGACAATGAGCAGTTCTTC.

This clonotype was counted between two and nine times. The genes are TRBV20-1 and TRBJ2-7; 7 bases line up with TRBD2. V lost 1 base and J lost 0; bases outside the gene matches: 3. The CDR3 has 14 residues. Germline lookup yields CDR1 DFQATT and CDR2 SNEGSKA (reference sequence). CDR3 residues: CSARALADSYEQYF. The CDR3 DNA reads TGCAGTGCTAGAGCGCTAGCGGACTCCTACGAGCAGTACTTC.

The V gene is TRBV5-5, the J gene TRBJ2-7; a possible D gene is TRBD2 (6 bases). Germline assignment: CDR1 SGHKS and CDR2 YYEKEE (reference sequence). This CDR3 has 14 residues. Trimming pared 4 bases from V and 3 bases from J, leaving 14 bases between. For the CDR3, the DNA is TGTGCCAGCAGCCCTTTGGAGGGATACTACGAGCAGTACTTC. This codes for CASSPLEGYYEQYF.

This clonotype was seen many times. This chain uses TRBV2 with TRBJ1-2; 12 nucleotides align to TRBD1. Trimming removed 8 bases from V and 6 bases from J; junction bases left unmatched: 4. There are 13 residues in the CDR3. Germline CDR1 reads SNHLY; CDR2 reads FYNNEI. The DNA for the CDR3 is TGTGCCAGCGGGGGACAGGGGGCAGATGGCTACACCTTC. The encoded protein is CASGGQGADGYTF.

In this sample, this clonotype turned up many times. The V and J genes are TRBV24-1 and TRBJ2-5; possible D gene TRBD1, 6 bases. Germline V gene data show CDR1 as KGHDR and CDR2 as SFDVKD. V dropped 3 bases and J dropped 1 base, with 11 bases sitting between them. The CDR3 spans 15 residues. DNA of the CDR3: TGTGCCACCAGTGATCCAGCGGACAGCCAAGAGACCCAGTACTTC. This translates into CATSDPADSQETQYF.

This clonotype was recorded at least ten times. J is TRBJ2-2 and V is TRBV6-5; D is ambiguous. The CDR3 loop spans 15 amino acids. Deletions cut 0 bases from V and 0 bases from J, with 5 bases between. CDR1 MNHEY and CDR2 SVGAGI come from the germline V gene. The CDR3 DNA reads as TGTGCCAGCAGTTACTCAAACTCGAACACCGGGGAGCTGTTTTTT. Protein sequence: CASSYSNSNTGELFF.

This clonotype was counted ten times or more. The CDR3 nucleotides read TGTGCCAGCAGCTTCGGACAGGGCTACTACAATGAGCAGTTCTTC. It codes for CASSFGQGYYNEQFF. The chain uses TRBV7-2 and TRBJ2-1, with TRBD1 identical over 8 bases. The CDR3 consists of 15 residues. The V gene's germline CDR1 is SGHTA and CDR2 FQGNSA. The V and J ends lost 3 bases and 3 bases, in that order; junction bases with no gene match: 4. The whole variable domain, remainder taken from reference TRBV7-2 and TRBJ2-1, is GAGVSQSPSNKVTEKGKDVELRCDPISGHTALYWYRQSLGQGLEFLIYFQGNSAPDKSGLPSDRFSAERTGGSVSTLTIQRTQQEDSAVYLCASSFGQGYYNEQFFGPGTRLTVL.

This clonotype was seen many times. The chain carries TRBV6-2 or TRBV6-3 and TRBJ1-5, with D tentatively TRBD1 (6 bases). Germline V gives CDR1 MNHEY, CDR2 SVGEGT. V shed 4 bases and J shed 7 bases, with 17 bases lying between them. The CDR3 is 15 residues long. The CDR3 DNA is TGTGCCAGCAGTTCCACGGGGGGGCTCAGGCAGCCCCAGCATTTT. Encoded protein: CASSSTGGLRQPQHF.

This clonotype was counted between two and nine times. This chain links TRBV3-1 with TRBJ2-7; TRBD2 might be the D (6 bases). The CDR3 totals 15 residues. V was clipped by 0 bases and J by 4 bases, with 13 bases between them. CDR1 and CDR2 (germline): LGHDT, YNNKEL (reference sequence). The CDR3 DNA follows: TGTGCCAGCAGCCAAGAATCTTCTAGCGTTTACGAGCAGTACTTC. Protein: CASSQESSSVYEQYF.

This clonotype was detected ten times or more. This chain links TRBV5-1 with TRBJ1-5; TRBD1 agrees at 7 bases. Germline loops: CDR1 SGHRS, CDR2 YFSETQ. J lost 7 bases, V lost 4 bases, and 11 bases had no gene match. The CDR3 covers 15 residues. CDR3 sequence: CASSPGGQGVQPQHF. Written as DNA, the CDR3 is TGCGCCAGCAGCCCGGGGGGCCAGGGGGTACAGCCCCAGCATTTT.

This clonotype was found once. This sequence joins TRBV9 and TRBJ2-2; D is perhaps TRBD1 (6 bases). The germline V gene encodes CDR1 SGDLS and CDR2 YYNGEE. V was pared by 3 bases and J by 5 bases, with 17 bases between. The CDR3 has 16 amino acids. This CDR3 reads CASSARDISGTGELFF. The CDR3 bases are TGTGCCAGCAGCGCCCGGGACATTAGTGGTACCGGGGAGCTGTTTTTT. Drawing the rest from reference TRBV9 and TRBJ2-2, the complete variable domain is DSGVTQTPKHLITATGQRVTLRCSPRSGDLSVYWYQQSLDQGLQFLIQYYNGEERAKGNILERFSAQQFPDLHSELNLSSLELGDSALYFCASSARDISGTGELFFGEGSRLTVL.

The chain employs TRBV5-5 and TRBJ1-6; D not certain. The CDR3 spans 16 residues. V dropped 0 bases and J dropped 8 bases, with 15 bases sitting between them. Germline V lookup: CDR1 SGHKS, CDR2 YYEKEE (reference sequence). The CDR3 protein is CASSLGQFTVDSPLHF. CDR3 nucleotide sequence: TGTGCCAGCAGCTTGGGCCAGTTTACGGTGGATTCACCCCTCCACTTT. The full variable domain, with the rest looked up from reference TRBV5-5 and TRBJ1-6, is DAGVTQSPTHLIKTRGQQVTLRCSPISGHKSVSWYQQVLGQGPQFIFQYYEKEERGRGNFPDRFSARQFPNYSSELNVNALLLGDSALYLCASSLGQFTVDSPLHFGNGTRLTVT.